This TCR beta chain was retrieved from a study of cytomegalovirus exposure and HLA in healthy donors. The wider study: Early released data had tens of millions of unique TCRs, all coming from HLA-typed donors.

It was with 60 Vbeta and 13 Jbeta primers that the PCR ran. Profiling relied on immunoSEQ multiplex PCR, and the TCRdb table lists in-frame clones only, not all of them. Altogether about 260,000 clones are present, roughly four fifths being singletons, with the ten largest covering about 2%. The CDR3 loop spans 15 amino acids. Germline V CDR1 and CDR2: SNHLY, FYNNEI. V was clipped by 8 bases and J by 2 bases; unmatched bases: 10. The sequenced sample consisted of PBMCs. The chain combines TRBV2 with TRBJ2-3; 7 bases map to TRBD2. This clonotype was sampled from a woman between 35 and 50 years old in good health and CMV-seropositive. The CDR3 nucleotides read TGTGCCAGCTTGGGGGTAGCGGGTCCCACAGATACGCAGTATTTT. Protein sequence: CASLGVAGPTDTQYF. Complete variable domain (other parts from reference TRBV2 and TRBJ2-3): EPEVTQTPSHQVTQMGQEVILRCVPISNHLYFYWYRQILGQKVEFLVSFYNNEISEKSEIFDDQFSVERPDGSNFTLKIRSTKLEDSAMYFCASLGVAGPTDTQYFGPGTRLTVL.